Included here is one T cell receptor (beta chain) sequence, with context. The antigen is undetermined. V lost 5 bases to trimming and J lost 6 bases; unmatched junction nucleotides: 13. The CDR3 covers 18 residues. Looked up from germline, CDR1 is SGHVS and CDR2 is FNYEAQ. Measured with immunoSEQ multiplex PCR; TCRdb has only the in-frame clones, and not every one. The table has approximately 11,000 clones, approximately 85% seen once. These data originate in a study of immune evolution from preneoplasia to lung adenocarcinoma. Study as a whole: HLA loss of heterozygosity: about 7% AIS, about 14% MIA, roughly 35% ADC, none AAH.

Study observations and caveats: Normal lung had highest clonality; later lesions appeared denser, more diverse.

The TCR was taken from a person aged 65 to 79 with lung adenocarcinoma. What was sequenced was FFPE minimally invasive lung adenocarcinoma tissue. This chain connects TRBV7-6 to TRBJ2-3, with 14 positions matching TRBD2. CDR3 residues: CASSPSATSGGVGDTQYF. The CDR3, as DNA: TGTGCCAGCAGCCCCTCGGCGACTAGCGGGGGGGTGGGGGATACGCAGTATTTT.